The 23 T cell receptor beta chains in this list originate from one sample, sequenced in a study of T cell responses to AZD1222 COVID-19 vaccine. Clones were read by immunoSEQ multiplex PCR, and TCRdb kept only the in-frame ones, dropping some. The repertoire consists of about 120,000 clones, with 80% to 90% occurring once and the leading ten covering 1.5% to 2%. The source was peripheral blood, collected on day 0 of AZD1222 vaccination. Every receptor here comes from an adult in good health.

V usage is TRBV3-1 (or the pseudogene TRBV3-2) and J usage is TRBJ2-3; D possibly corresponds to TRBD2 (7 bases). Germline-derived CDR1 and CDR2 are LGHDT and YNNKEL (reference sequence). Trimming took off 0 bases at V and 4 bases at J, with 17 bases between the two ends. This CDR3 is 17 amino acids long. Here the CDR3 DNA reads TGTGCCAGCAGCCAAGAAGTCCTAGGGGGGGGCGCAGATACGCAGTATTTT. It yields the protein CASSQEVLGGGADTQYF.

The chain joins TRBV9 to TRBJ1-1; D not resolved. The CDR3 loop spans 13 amino acids. In germline, CDR1 is SGDLS, CDR2 YYNGEE. Between the trimmed V and J ends, which lost 1 base and 1 base, there was a span of 5 bases. CDR3 nucleotide sequence: TGTGCCAGCAGCGTAAACGGGAACACTGAAGCTTTCTTT. Protein product: CASSVNGNTEAFF.

The CDR3 DNA sequence: TGCGCCAGCAGTGGCTCTAGCGGGGGGGCCGGAGATACGCAGTATTTT. Translated, it gives CASSGSSGGAGDTQYF. The chain combines TRBV10-1 with TRBJ2-3; TRBD2 agrees at 12 bases. The CDR3 consists of 16 residues. CDR1 is WNHNN, CDR2 SYGVQD, per germline (reference sequence). V lost 4 bases and J lost 5; bases outside the gene matches: 7.

The chain carries TRBV12-5 and TRBJ2-1; a weak D match, TRBD1 (6 bases). Germline CDR1 and CDR2: LGHNT and FRNRAP. The CDR3 runs to 16 residues. Trimming pared 0 bases from V and 2 bases from J, leaving 11 bases between. This CDR3 reads CASGLVGGYPYNEQFF. In nucleotides, the CDR3 is TGTGCTAGTGGTTTGGTAGGGGGTTACCCCTACAATGAGCAGTTCTTC.

This clone was seen only once. The chain joins TRBV7-2 to TRBJ2-3, with TRBD2 as a possible D gene (5 bases). CDR1 is SGHTA and CDR2 is FQGNSA in the germline V gene. The V and J ends lost 2 bases and 3 bases respectively, with 6 bases between them. CDR3 length: 13 residues. CDR3 DNA sequence: TGTGCCAGCAGCTTAATAGCGACAGATACGCAGTATTTT. Protein product: CASSLIATDTQYF.

This sequence joins TRBV29-1 and TRBJ1-3; tentative D call: TRBD1 (5 bases). V lost 1 base and J lost 4, with 8 bases in between. From germline, CDR1 is SQVTM and CDR2 ANQGSEA. The CDR3 sequence is 13 residues long. DNA of the CDR3: TGCAGCGTTGAAGCGGGGACCGGAAACACCATATATTTT. Residues: CSVEAGTGNTIYF. The whole variable domain, filled in from reference TRBV29-1 and TRBJ1-3, reads SAVISQKPSRDICQRGTSLTIQCQVDSQVTMMFWYRQQPGQSLTLIATANQGSEATYESGFVIDKFPISRPNLTFSTLTVSNMSPEDSSIYLCSVEAGTGNTIYFGEGSWLTVV.

The chain couples TRBV5-5 to TRBJ1-2; D remains unclear. Trimming cost V 0 bases and J 7 bases, with 10 bases left between them. Per the germline V gene, CDR1 is SGHKS and CDR2 is YYEKEE (reference sequence). The CDR3 consists of 13 residues. The CDR3: CASSLGREGGYTF. Written as DNA, the CDR3 is TGTGCCAGCAGCTTGGGAAGGGAGGGTGGCTACACCTTC.

V usage is TRBV19 and J usage is TRBJ2-1; 11 nucleotides align to TRBD2. With 2 bases clipped from V and 8 bases from J, the junction kept 5 bases outside the gene matches. Germline assignment: CDR1 LNHDA and CDR2 SQIVND (reference sequence). The CDR3 totals 15 residues. The CDR3 loop is CASSILAGGIDEQFF. DNA of the CDR3: TGTGCCAGTAGTATACTAGCGGGAGGAATCGATGAGCAGTTCTTC.

The chain uses TRBV24-1 and TRBJ2-1; 9 positions agree with TRBD1. The CDR3 is made up of 15 amino acids. Germline V lookup: CDR1 KGHDR, CDR2 SFDVKD. V was clipped by 1 base and J by 10 bases; unmatched bases: 7. CDR3 region: CATSDFVQGASEQFF. DNA for the CDR3: TGTGCCACCAGTGATTTCGTACAGGGGGCGAGCGAGCAGTTCTTC.

J is TRBJ2-5 and V is TRBV7-6; tentative D call: TRBD2 (5 bases). CDR1 SGHVS and CDR2 FNYEAQ come from the germline V gene. With 5 bases removed from V and 1 base from J, the gap between germline ends came to 29 bases. The CDR3 is made up of 20 amino acids. The CDR3 bases are TGTGCCAGCAGCCTGTGGTCTTTGGGGAGAATCGGGCCATCCCAAGAGACCCAGTACTTC. Its translation is CASSLWSLGRIGPSQETQYF.

The chain couples TRBV28 to TRBJ2-5, with a tentative D call TRBD1 (5 bases). CDR1 and CDR2 (germline): MDHEN, SYDVKM. V was clipped by 3 bases and J by 4 bases, with 24 bases between them. The CDR3 consists of 18 residues. DNA for the CDR3: TGTGCCAGCAGTTTTGTCGCCGGCCTCGAAGGCCAGGGAGAGACCCAGTACTTC. It encodes CASSFVAGLEGQGETQYF.

The V gene is TRBV5-8, the J gene TRBJ2-7, with a weak D call TRBD2 (5 bases). V lost 4 bases and J 6 bases, leaving 8 bases between the germline ends. Germline V gives CDR1 SGHTS, CDR2 YDEGEE. The CDR3 is 11 amino acids. CDR3 loop: CASSSRGEQYF. For the CDR3, the DNA is TGTGCCAGCAGCAGTCGGGGCGAGCAGTACTTC.

This rearrangement joins TRBV5-5 to TRBJ2-3, with 9 bases matching TRBD1. CDR3 length: 15 residues. Germline loops: CDR1 SGHKS, CDR2 YYEKEE (reference sequence). The V and J ends lost 6 bases and 7 bases, in that order; junction bases with no gene match: 12. In DNA form, the CDR3 reads TGTGCCAGCATCGCAAGGGGACAGGGTGTAAATACGCAGTATTTT. Its translation: CASIARGQGVNTQYF. Full variable domain (remainder filled in from reference TRBV5-5 and TRBJ2-3): DAGVTQSPTHLIKTRGQQVTLRCSPISGHKSVSWYQQVLGQGPQFIFQYYEKEERGRGNFPDRFSARQFPNYSSELNVNALLLGDSALYLCASIARGQGVNTQYFGPGTRLTVL.

The V and J genes are TRBV18 and TRBJ1-2; D may be TRBD1 (5 bases). V shed 3 bases and J shed 4 bases, with 12 bases lying between them. Germline V gene lookup returns CDR1 KGHSH and CDR2 LQKENI. This CDR3 comprises 14 residues. The CDR3 sequence is CASSPPQGGYGYTF. CDR3 DNA sequence: TGTGCCAGCTCACCGCCCCAGGGTGGCTATGGCTACACCTTC. The entire variable domain, with the rest obtained from reference TRBV18 and TRBJ1-2, is as follows: NAGVMQNPRHLVRRRGQEARLRCSPMKGHSHVYWYRQLPEEGLKFMVYLQKENIIDESGMPKERFSAEFPKEGPSILRIQQVVRGDSAAYFCASSPPQGGYGYTFGSGTRLTVV.

This clone was found many times. Written as DNA, the CDR3 is TGTGCCAGCTCACCCGGACAGGGAAGCGGCTACACCTTC. This sequence encodes CASSPGQGSGYTF. The chain joins TRBV18 to TRBJ1-2, with 8 bases lining up with TRBD1. The V segment lost 3 bases and the J segment 8 bases; nucleotides outside the gene matches: 5. CDR3 length equals 13 residues. Germline CDR1 KGHSH, CDR2 LQKENI.

This sequence joins TRBV29-1 and TRBJ1-2, with D possibly being TRBD1 (5 bases). Trimming took 6 bases from V and 1 from J, leaving 12 bases between them. CDR1 SQVTM and CDR2 ANQGSEA come from the germline V gene. The CDR3 extends over 13 amino acids. The CDR3 nucleotides are TGCAGCGTACAAACGGACATTAACTATGGCTACACCTTC. Translating it yields CSVQTDINYGYTF.

The chain uses TRBV27 and TRBJ2-7; D is undetermined. Germline values: CDR1 MNHEY, CDR2 SMNVEV (reference sequence). Trimming removed 1 base from V and 6 bases from J, with 4 bases in between. The CDR3 is 11 residues long. The CDR3 sequence: CASSLLGEQYF. CDR3 coding DNA: TGTGCCAGCAGTTTATTGGGCGAGCAGTACTTC.

Only one count was recorded for this clone. The chain recombines TRBV18 with TRBJ1-1, with TRBD1 as a possible D gene (5 bases). The germline V gene has CDR1 KGHSH and CDR2 LQKENI. V was trimmed by 3 bases and J by 0 bases, leaving 14 bases between them. This CDR3 comprises 16 residues. The DNA of the CDR3 is TGTGCCAGCTCACCGTCGGCAGGGCGTATGAACACTGAAGCTTTCTTT. Protein: CASSPSAGRMNTEAFF.

The chain recombines TRBV4-2 with TRBJ1-4, with 7 positions matching TRBD1. V lost 3 bases, J lost 4 bases, and 14 bases stayed unmatched. Germline loops: CDR1 LGHNA, CDR2 YNFKEQ. This CDR3 is built from 18 residues. The chain's CDR3 is CASSQTIGAGQHNEKLFF. CDR3 nucleotide sequence: TGTGCCAGCAGCCAGACTATCGGAGCGGGACAGCATAATGAAAAACTGTTTTTT.

This chain links TRBV27 with TRBJ1-5; 8 bases line up with TRBD1. Germline V CDR1 and CDR2: MNHEY, SMNVEV (reference sequence). With 6 bases clipped from V and 1 base from J, the junction kept 2 bases outside the gene matches. CDR3 length: 14 amino acids. CDR3 amino acids: CASSRQGSNQPQHF. In DNA form, the CDR3 reads TGTGCCAGCAGCCGACAGGGGAGCAATCAGCCCCAGCATTTT.

The chain employs TRBV29-1 and TRBJ1-1; no firm D call. The germline V gene encodes CDR1 SQVTM and CDR2 ANQGSEA. This CDR3 comprises 12 residues. The ends were cut back, 5 bases at V and 11 bases at J, with 18 bases in the middle. The CDR3, as DNA: TGCAGCGTTAAGGGCATAGTGGGTAAGGCTTTCTTT. Translating gives CSVKGIVGKAFF.

The chain combines TRBV11-2 with TRBJ2-1; 9 bases line up with TRBD2. The germline CDR1 and CDR2 sequences are SGHAT and FQNNGV. The CDR3 sequence is 15 residues long. V lost 2 bases to trimming and J lost 5 bases; unmatched junction nucleotides: 4. CDR3: CASSLQLAGNNEQFF. CDR3 DNA sequence: TGTGCCAGCAGCTTACAACTAGCGGGTAACAATGAGCAGTTCTTC.

This chain joins TRBV27 and TRBJ1-4; D is possibly TRBD1 (5 bases). The CDR3 covers 13 residues. Germline V gives CDR1 MNHEY, CDR2 SMNVEV (reference sequence). V lost 2 bases to trimming and J lost 8 bases, with 9 bases between them. DNA of the CDR3: TGTGCCAGCAGTTTACAAGGGGAGGAAAAACTGTTTTTT. This gives the protein CASSLQGEEKLFF.